Listed below are T cell receptor beta chains from one sample, sequenced in a study of T cell responses to AZD1222 COVID-19 vaccine. Profiled with immunoSEQ multiplex PCR; TCRdb holds only in-frame clones, not every one. The sample holds about 59,000 clones; nearly 90% are singletons and the top ten take approximately 6.1%. The input for sequencing was peripheral blood, taken 28 days after the second AZD1222 dose. The receptors were sampled from an adult who received the AZD1222 COVID-19 vaccine. Each CDR3 is given with its conserved first and last residue. D genes are given only for firm matches. Size is omitted from some rows. Given values are once, few, many or a class for expanded clones.

abundance,j_gene,d_gene,v_gene,CDR3aa,CDR3nt
-,TRBJ2-7,TRBD2,TRBV19,CASSPGTSGRNEQYF,TGTGCCAGTAGTCCCGGGACTAGCGGGAGGAACGAGCAGTACTTC
-,TRBJ2-5,-,TRBV2,CASSVGTSYQETQYF,TGTGCCAGCAGTGTGGGTACTAGCTACCAAGAGACCCAGTACTTC
-,TRBJ1-2,-,TRBV7-9,CASSLDLPSGYTF,TGTGCCAGCAGCTTAGATCTACCCAGCGGCTACACCTTC
-,TRBJ2-2,-,TRBV7-2,CASSSFRAGELFF,TGTGCCAGCAGCTCCTTTAGGGCCGGGGAGCTGTTTTTT
-,TRBJ2-6,TRBD1,TRBV7-3,CASSTGQGAGANVLTF,TGTGCCAGCAGCACGGGACAGGGCGCTGGGGCCAACGTCCTGACTTTC
-,TRBJ2-3,TRBD1,TRBV24-1,CAAGTVDTQYF,TGTGCCGCCGGGACAGTAGATACGCAGTATTTT
-,TRBJ1-5,-,TRBV5-1,CASSLRGNSNQPQHF,TGCGCCAGCAGCTTGAGGGGGAATAGCAATCAGCCCCAGCATTTT
-,TRBJ1-1,-,TRBV18,CASSETMGNTEAFF,TGTGCCAGCTCGGAAACCATGGGGAACACTGAAGCTTTCTTT
-,TRBJ1-1,-,TRBV18,CASSPLGAEAFF,TGTGCCAGCTCACCATTGGGGGCTGAAGCTTTCTTT
few,TRBJ2-1,TRBD2,TRBV7-2,CASSYGTSGRAGNEQFF,TGTGCCAGCAGCTATGGGACTAGCGGGAGGGCCGGGAATGAGCAGTTCTTC
medium-sized,TRBJ2-1,-,TRBV4-1,CASSQDGRNEQFF,TGCGCCAGCAGCCAAGATGGACGGAATGAGCAGTTCTTC
-,TRBJ2-3,-,TRBV13,CASSSTTGPLSTDTQYF,TGTGCCAGCAGCTCGACTACAGGGCCCCTTAGCACAGATACGCAGTATTTT
-,TRBJ2-1,TRBD1,TRBV10-1,CASSESGAGGNEQFF,TGCGCCAGCAGTGAGTCGGGGGCAGGGGGCAATGAGCAGTTCTTC
-,TRBJ1-1,-,TRBV6-5,CASKAGPTNTEAFF,TGTGCCAGCAAGGCAGGGCCCACGAACACTGAAGCTTTCTTT
-,TRBJ2-5,-,TRBV10-2,CASKVQETQYF,TGCGCCAGCAAGGTCCAAGAGACCCAGTACTTC
once,TRBJ2-5,TRBD2,TRBV7-6,CASSLSMASGSRQETQYF,TGTGCCAGCAGCTTATCCATGGCTAGCGGGAGTCGGCAAGAGACCCAGTACTTC
-,TRBJ2-1,-,TRBV27,CASTNRIRAYNEQFF,TGTGCCAGCACCAACCGAATAAGGGCCTACAATGAGCAGTTCTTC
-,TRBJ1-3,-,TRBV19,CASTPLGSGNTIYF,TGTGCCAGTACTCCGTTGGGCTCTGGAAACACCATATATTTT
few,TRBJ2-2,-,TRBV21-1,CASSKCGGTNTGELFF,TGTGCCAGCAGCAAATGCGGCGGGACGAACACCGGGGAGCTGTTTTTT
-,TRBJ1-3,TRBD1,TRBV5-1,CASSLGDRGPLSGNTIYF,TGCGCCAGCAGCTTGGGAGACAGGGGGCCCCTCTCTGGAAACACCATATATTTT
-,TRBJ2-1,TRBD2,TRBV7-6,CASSFSGSGNEQFF,TGTGCCAGCAGCTTCAGCGGGAGTGGGAATGAGCAGTTCTTC
-,TRBJ2-3,-,TRBV10-1,CASSGLGARDTQYF,TGCGCCAGCAGTGGACTAGGGGCACGAGATACGCAGTATTTT
-,TRBJ2-7,-,TRBV11-2,CASSLEARSYEQYF,TGTGCCAGCAGCTTAGAGGCACGCTCCTACGAGCAGTACTTC
once,TRBJ2-7,-,TRBV9,CASSVGVSGHYEQYF,TGTGCCAGCAGCGTAGGGGTTAGCGGCCACTACGAGCAGTACTTC
-,TRBJ2-3,-,TRBV10-3,CAISENSRDTQYF,TGTGCCATCAGTGAGAACTCCAGAGATACGCAGTATTTT
-,TRBJ2-2,-,TRBV27,CASSYLQANTGELFF,TGTGCCAGCAGTTACCTTCAGGCGAACACCGGGGAGCTGTTTTTT
-,TRBJ2-3,TRBD2,TRBV7-9,CASSPTSGGDTQYF,TGTGCCAGCAGCCCAACTAGCGGGGGAGATACGCAGTATTTT
-,TRBJ2-3,-,TRBV6-4,CASSDSPTDTQYF,TGTGCCAGCAGTGACTCGCCCACAGATACGCAGTATTTT
-,TRBJ2-5,-,TRBV4-1,CASSHPIIGKTGETQYF,TGCGCCAGCAGCCACCCGATTATAGGGAAGACGGGAGAGACCCAGTACTTC
-,TRBJ1-5,-,TRBV4-3,CASSQTTGLEPQHF,TGCGCCAGCAGCCAAACGACAGGACTGGAGCCCCAGCATTTT
-,TRBJ1-1,TRBD1,TRBV30,CACPRGQRNTEAFF,TGTGCCTGCCCCCGGGGACAGAGAAACACTGAAGCTTTCTTT
-,TRBJ1-2,-,TRBV5-6,CASSGQSRGYTF,TGTGCCAGCAGCGGACAGAGCCGTGGCTACACCTTC
once,TRBJ2-7,TRBD2,TRBV10-1,CASSERLAGGEQYF,TGCGCCAGCAGTGAACGACTAGCTGGCGGGGAGCAGTACTTC
-,TRBJ1-4,-,TRBV29-1,CSQGTTNEKLFF,TGCAGCCAGGGGACAACTAATGAAAAACTGTTTTTT
-,TRBJ2-1,-,TRBV5-6,CASTWNDNEQFF,TGTGCCAGCACATGGAACGACAATGAGCAGTTCTTC
-,TRBJ2-5,-,TRBV3-1/TRBV3-2,CASSRPIFQGSGETQYF,TGTGCCAGCAGTCGACCTATATTCCAGGGGAGCGGAGAGACCCAGTACTTC
-,TRBJ2-7,-,TRBV29-1,CSVRSPEQYF,TGCAGCGTGCGGAGCCCCGAGCAGTACTTC
-,TRBJ2-7,-,TRBV7-2,CASSGSSYEQYF,TGTGCCTCTTCGGGTTCCTCCTACGAGCAGTACTTC
-,TRBJ2-1,-,TRBV7-3,CASSLNTLNEQFF,TGTGCCAGCAGCTTAAACACCCTCAATGAGCAGTTCTTC
-,TRBJ2-7,-,TRBV7-8,CASSPRREEQYF,TGTGCCAGCAGCCCTCGTAGGGAGGAGCAGTACTTC
-,TRBJ2-6,-,TRBV7-6,CASSQGVPGANVLTF,TGTGCCAGCAGCCAAGGGGTACCTGGGGCCAACGTCCTGACTTTC
once,TRBJ1-1,TRBD1,TRBV3-1/TRBV3-2,CASSQPGQATEAFF,TGTGCCAGCAGCCAGCCTGGACAGGCCACTGAAGCTTTCTTT
-,TRBJ1-2,-,TRBV25-1,CASSATGRYTF,TGTGCCAGCAGTGCGACAGGTCGCTACACCTTC
-,TRBJ1-2,-,TRBV7-9,CASSLALDGYGYTF,TGTGCCAGCAGCTTAGCGCTAGACGGCTATGGCTACACCTTC
few,TRBJ1-1,-,TRBV7-9,CASSPDGMNTEAFF,TGTGCCAGCAGCCCCGACGGTATGAACACTGAAGCTTTCTTT
-,TRBJ2-7,TRBD2,TRBV19,CASSLQSGAAAYEQYF,TGTGCCAGTAGCCTCCAAAGCGGGGCGGCTGCCTACGAGCAGTACTTC
-,TRBJ1-3,-,TRBV27,CASSLEGLAGNTIYF,TGTGCCAGCAGTTTAGAGGGGTTGGCAGGAAACACCATATATTTT
-,TRBJ1-2,-,TRBV4-3,CASSRTVAYGYTF,TGCGCCAGCAGTCGGACAGTTGCCTATGGCTACACCTTC
-,TRBJ2-1,TRBD2,TRBV6-2/TRBV6-3,CASSRLAGGSYNEQFF,TGTGCCAGCAGCCGTCTAGCGGGGGGTTCCTACAATGAGCAGTTCTTC
-,TRBJ2-1,TRBD2,TRBV27,CASSYRAGVVNEQFF,TGTGCCAGCAGCTACAGAGCGGGAGTGGTCAATGAGCAGTTCTTC
-,TRBJ1-2,-,TRBV28,CASISYGGGYTF,TGTGCCAGCATTTCGTACGGGGGCGGCTACACCTTC